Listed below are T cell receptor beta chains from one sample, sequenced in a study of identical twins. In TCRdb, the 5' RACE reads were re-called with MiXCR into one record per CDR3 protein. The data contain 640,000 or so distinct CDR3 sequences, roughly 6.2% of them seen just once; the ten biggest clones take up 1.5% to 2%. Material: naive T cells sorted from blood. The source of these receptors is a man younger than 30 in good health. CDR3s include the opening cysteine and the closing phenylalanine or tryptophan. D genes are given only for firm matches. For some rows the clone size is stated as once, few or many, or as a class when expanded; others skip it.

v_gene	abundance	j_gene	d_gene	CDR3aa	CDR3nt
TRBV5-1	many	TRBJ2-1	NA	CASNPGGLRGLYNEQFF	TGCGCCAGCAACCCCGGAGGACTGCGGGGGCTCTACAATGAGCAGTTCTTC
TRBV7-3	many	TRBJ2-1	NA	CASSLDNYNEQFF	TGTGCCAGCAGCTTGGACAACTACAATGAGCAGTTCTTC
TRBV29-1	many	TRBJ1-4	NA	CSVADFSVGEKLFF	TGCAGCGTCGCGGACTTCAGCGTAGGTGAAAAACTGTTTTTT
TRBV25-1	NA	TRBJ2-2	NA	CASSASQGSTGELFF	TGTGCCAGCAGCGCCTCGCAGGGAAGCACCGGGGAGCTGTTTTTT
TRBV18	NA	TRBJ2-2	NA	CASDDTGELFF	TGTGCCAGCGACGACACCGGGGAGCTGTTTTTT
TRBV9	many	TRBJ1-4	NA	CASSPTGANEKLFF	TGTGCCAGCAGCCCCACGGGGGCTAATGAAAAACTGTTTTTT
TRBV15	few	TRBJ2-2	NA	CATSTDKKTGELFF	TGTGCCACCAGCACGGACAAAAAAACCGGGGAGCTGTTTTTT
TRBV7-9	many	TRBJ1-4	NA	CASSSLKEYANEKLFF	TGTGCCAGCAGCTCACTCAAGGAGTATGCTAATGAAAAACTGTTTTTT
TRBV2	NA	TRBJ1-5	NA	CASSAGNINQPQHF	TGTGCCAGCAGTGCAGGGAATATAAATCAGCCCCAGCATTTT
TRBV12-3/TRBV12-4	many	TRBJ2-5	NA	CASSPEKETQYF	TGTGCCAGCAGTCCCGAGAAGGAGACCCAGTACTTC
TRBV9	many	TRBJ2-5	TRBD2	CASSASGRQETQYF	TGTGCCAGCAGCGCTAGCGGGAGACAAGAGACCCAGTACTTC
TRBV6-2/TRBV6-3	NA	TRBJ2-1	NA	CASSYTSVAPTNEQFF	TGTGCCAGCAGTTACACGTCGGTGGCTCCCACGAATGAGCAGTTCTTC
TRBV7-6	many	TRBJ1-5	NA	CASSLGGEVNQPQHF	TGTGCCAGCAGCTTAGGGGGAGAGGTGAATCAGCCCCAGCATTTT
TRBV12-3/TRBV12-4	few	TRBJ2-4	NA	CASSLGLGVGIQYF	TGTGCCAGCAGTTTAGGCTTGGGGGTAGGCATTCAGTACTTC
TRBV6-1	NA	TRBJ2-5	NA	CASSDQSGLETQYF	TGTGCCAGCAGCGACCAATCCGGGTTGGAGACCCAGTACTTC
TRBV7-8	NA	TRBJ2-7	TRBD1	CASSLGDRGKMEQYF	TGTGCCAGCAGCTTAGGGGACAGAGGAAAGATGGAGCAGTACTTC
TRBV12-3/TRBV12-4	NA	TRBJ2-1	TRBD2	CASSPALAGNEQFF	TGTGCCAGCAGTCCGGCACTAGCGGGCAATGAGCAGTTCTTC
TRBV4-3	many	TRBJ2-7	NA	CASSQGVGGFYEQYF	TGCGCCAGCAGCCAAGGAGTCGGCGGCTTCTACGAGCAGTACTTC
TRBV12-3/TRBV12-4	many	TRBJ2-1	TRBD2	CASSGLAAHPSSYNEQFF	TGTGCCAGCAGCGGACTAGCGGCACACCCGAGCTCCTACAATGAGCAGTTCTTC
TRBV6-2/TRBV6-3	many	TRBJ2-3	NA	CASSYKVNPTDTQYF	TGTGCCAGCAGTTACAAGGTGAACCCCACAGATACGCAGTATTTT
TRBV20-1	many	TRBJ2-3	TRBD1	CSARVGTGTDTQYF	TGCAGTGCTAGAGTCGGGACAGGGACAGATACGCAGTATTTT
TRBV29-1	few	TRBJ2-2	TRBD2	CSVGYRLAATGELFF	TGCAGCGTTGGGTATAGACTAGCGGCGACCGGGGAGCTGTTTTTT
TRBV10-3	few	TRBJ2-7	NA	CAISAPATYEQYF	TGTGCCATCAGTGCCCCCGCCACCTACGAGCAGTACTTC
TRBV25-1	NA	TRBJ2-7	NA	CASSVQGSSYEQYF	TGTGCCAGCAGTGTTCAGGGGAGCTCCTACGAGCAGTACTTC
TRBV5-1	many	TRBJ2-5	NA	CASLPTGGQETQYF	TGCGCCAGCCTCCCGACAGGCGGCCAAGAGACCCAGTACTTC
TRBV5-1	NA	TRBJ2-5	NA	CASSLKGVGETQYF	TGCGCCAGCAGCTTGAAGGGGGTGGGAGAGACCCAGTACTTC
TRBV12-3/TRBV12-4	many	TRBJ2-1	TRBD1	CASSPGRDRGNEQFF	TGTGCCAGCAGTCCGGGCCGGGACAGGGGCAATGAGCAGTTCTTC
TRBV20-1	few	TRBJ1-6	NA	CSATSGGMGSPLHF	TGCAGTGCTACAAGCGGGGGGATGGGCTCACCCCTCCACTTT
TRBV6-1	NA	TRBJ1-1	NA	CASSEAWGSTEAFF	TGTGCCAGCAGTGAAGCCTGGGGTAGCACTGAAGCTTTCTTT
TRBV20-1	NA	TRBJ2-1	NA	CSARRGIYNEQFF	TGCAGTGCTAGAAGGGGAATCTACAATGAGCAGTTCTTC
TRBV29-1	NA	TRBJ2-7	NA	CSVVIGGGIDHEQYF	TGCAGCGTTGTCATAGGTGGGGGGATAGATCACGAGCAGTACTTC
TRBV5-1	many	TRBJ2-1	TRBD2	CASSLVSGGRGYNEQFF	TGCGCCAGCAGCTTGGTGTCTGGCGGGAGGGGTTACAATGAGCAGTTCTTC
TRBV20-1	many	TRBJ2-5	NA	CSARVIKTQYF	TGCAGTGCTAGAGTTATAAAGACCCAGTACTTC
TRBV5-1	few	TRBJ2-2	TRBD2	CASSSTGTSGAGELFF	TGCGCCAGCAGCTCTACCGGGACTAGCGGAGCCGGGGAGCTGTTTTTT
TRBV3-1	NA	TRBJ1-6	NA	CASSQVPTPSDSPLHF	TGTGCCAGCAGCCAAGTCCCCACTCCTAGTGATTCACCCCTCCACTTT
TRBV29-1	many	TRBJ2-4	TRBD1	CSVGQGANIQYF	TGCAGCGTGGGACAGGGCGCGAACATTCAGTACTTC
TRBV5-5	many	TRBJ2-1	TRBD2	CASSLIDSGEQFF	TGTGCCAGCAGCTTGATCGATAGCGGGGAGCAGTTCTTC
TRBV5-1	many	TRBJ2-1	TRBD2	CASSSISGKNNEQFF	TGCGCCAGCAGCTCTATTAGCGGGAAGAACAATGAGCAGTTCTTC
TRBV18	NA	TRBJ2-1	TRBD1	CASSPQGAGEQFF	TGTGCCAGCTCCCCGCAGGGGGCCGGTGAGCAGTTCTTC
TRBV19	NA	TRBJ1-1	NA	CASSPGTYTEAFF	TGTGCCAGTAGTCCGGGAACCTACACTGAAGCTTTCTTT
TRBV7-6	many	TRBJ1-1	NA	CASSHSGNTEAFF	TGTGCCAGCAGCCACAGCGGTAACACTGAAGCTTTCTTT
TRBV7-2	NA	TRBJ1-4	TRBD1	CASSPAGTANEKLFF	TGTGCCAGCAGCCCTGCCGGGACAGCAAATGAAAAACTGTTTTTT
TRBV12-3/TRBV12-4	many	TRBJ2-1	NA	CASSPPLVGDEQFF	TGTGCCAGCAGTCCTCCATTAGTCGGGGATGAGCAGTTCTTC
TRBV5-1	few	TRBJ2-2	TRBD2	CASSGTSGLNTGELFF	TGCGCCAGCAGCGGGACTAGCGGCCTGAACACCGGGGAGCTGTTTTTT
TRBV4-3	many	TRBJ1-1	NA	CASSQVSGSTAEAFF	TGCGCCAGCAGCCAAGTTTCTGGGTCTACCGCTGAAGCTTTCTTT
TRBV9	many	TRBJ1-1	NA	CASSVVGMNTEAFF	TGTGCCAGCAGCGTAGTAGGGATGAACACTGAAGCTTTCTTT
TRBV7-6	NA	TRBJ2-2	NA	CASSAPVHPIQNTGELFF	TGTGCCAGCAGCGCCCCGGTTCACCCCATCCAAAACACCGGGGAGCTGTTTTTT